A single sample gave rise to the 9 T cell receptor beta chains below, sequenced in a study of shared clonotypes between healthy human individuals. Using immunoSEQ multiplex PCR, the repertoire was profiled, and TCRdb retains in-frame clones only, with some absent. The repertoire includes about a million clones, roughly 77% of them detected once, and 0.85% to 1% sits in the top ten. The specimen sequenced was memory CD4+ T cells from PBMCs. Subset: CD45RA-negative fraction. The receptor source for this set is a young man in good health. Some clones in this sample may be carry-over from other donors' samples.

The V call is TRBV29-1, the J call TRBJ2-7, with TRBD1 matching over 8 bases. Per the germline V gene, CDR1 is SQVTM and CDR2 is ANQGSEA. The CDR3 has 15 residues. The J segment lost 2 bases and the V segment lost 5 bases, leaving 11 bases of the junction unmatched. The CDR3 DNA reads TGCAGCGTTCAAGCCTCCGGGACAGGTCCCTACGAGCAGTACTTC. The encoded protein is CSVQASGTGPYEQYF.

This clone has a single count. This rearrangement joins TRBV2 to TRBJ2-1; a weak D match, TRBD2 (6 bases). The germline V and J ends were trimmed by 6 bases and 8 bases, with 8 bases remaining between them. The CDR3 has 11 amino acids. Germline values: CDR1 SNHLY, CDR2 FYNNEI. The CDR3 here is CASRERDEQFF. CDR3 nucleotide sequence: TGTGCCAGCAGGGAGCGGGATGAGCAGTTCTTC.

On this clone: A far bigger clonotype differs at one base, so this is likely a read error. CDR3 coding DNA: TGTACCAGCAGTTACGCGGCCGGGACAGGGAAGAGTGGCTACACCTTC. Amino acids: CTSSYAAGTGKSGYTF. The V and J genes are TRBV6-5 and TRBJ1-2; TRBD1 aligns across 9 bases. The CDR3 is 16 amino acids. Looked up from germline, CDR1 is MNHEY and CDR2 is SVGAGI.

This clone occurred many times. CDR3 loop: CASSVDQAGGYEQYF. CDR3 nucleotide sequence: TGTGCCAGCAGCGTAGATCAAGCGGGAGGATACGAGCAGTACTTC. The chain combines TRBV9 with TRBJ2-7; TRBD2 agrees at 9 bases. J gave up 4 bases and V 0 bases, and 5 bases lay outside the gene matches. The CDR3 extends over 15 amino acids. The germline CDR1 and CDR2 sequences are SGDLS and YYNGEE.

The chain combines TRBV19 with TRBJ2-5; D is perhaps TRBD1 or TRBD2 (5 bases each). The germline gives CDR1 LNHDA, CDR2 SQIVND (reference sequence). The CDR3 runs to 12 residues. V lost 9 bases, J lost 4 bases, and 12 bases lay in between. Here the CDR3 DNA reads TGTGCCAGCGATGGGGGATCAGAGACCCAGTACTTC. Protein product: CASDGGSETQYF. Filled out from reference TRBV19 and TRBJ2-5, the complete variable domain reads DGGITQSPKYLFRKEGQNVTLSCEQNLNHDAMYWYRQDPGQGLRLIYYSQIVNDFQKGDIAEGYSVSREKKESFPLTVTSAQKNPTAFYLCASDGGSETQYFGPGTRLLVL.

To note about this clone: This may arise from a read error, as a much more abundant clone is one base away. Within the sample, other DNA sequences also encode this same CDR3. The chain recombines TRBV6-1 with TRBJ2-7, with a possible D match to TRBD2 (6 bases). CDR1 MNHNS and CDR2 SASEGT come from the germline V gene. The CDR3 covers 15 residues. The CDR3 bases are TGCGCCAGCAGTGAAGCGGAGGAGGGGTCCTACGAGCAGTACTTC. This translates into CASSEAEEGSYEQYF.

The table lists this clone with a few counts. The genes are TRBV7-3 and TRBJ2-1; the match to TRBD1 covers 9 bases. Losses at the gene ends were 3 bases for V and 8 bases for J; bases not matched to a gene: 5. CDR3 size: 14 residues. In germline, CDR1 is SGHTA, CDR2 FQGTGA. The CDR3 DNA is TGTGCCAGCAGCTTTGACAGGGGGGCTCATGAGCAGTTCTTC. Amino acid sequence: CASSFDRGAHEQFF.

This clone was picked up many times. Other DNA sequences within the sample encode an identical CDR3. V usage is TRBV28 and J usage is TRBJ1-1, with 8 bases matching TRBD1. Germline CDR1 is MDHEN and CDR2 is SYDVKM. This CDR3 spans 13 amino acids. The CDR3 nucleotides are TGTGTCATCCAGACAGGGGAGGACACTGAAGCTTTCTTT. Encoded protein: CVIQTGEDTEAFF.

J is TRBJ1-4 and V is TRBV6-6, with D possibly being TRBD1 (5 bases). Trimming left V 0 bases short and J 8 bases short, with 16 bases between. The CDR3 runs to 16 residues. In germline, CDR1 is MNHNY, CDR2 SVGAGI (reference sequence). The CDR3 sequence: CASSYSRLSGKEKLFF. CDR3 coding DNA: TGTGCCAGCAGTTACTCGCGGCTTTCAGGGAAGGAAAAACTGTTTTTT.